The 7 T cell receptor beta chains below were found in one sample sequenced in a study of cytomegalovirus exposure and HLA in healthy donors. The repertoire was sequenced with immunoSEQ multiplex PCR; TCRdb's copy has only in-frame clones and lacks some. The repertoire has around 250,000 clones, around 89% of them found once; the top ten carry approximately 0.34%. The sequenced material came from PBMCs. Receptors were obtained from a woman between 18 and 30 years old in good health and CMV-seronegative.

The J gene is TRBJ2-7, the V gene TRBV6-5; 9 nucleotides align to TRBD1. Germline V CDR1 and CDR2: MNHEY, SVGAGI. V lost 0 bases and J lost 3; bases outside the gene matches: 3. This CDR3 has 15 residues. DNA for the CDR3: TGTGCCAGCAGTTACTCGAGGGGACAGGGCTACGAGCAGTACTTC. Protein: CASSYSRGQGYEQYF.

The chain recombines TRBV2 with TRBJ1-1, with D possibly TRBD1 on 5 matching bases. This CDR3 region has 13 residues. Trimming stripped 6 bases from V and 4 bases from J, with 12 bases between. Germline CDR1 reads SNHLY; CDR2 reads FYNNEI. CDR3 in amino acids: CASRGPGGTEAFF. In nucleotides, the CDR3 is TGTGCCAGCAGGGGCCCGGGGGGCACTGAAGCTTTCTTT.

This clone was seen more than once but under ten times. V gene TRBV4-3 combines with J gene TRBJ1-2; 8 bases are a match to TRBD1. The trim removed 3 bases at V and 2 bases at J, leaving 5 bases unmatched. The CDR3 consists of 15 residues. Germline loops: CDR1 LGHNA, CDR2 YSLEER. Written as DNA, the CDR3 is TGCGCCAGCAGCCATACAGGGGGTGAGAACTATGGCTACACCTTC. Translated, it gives CASSHTGGENYGYTF.

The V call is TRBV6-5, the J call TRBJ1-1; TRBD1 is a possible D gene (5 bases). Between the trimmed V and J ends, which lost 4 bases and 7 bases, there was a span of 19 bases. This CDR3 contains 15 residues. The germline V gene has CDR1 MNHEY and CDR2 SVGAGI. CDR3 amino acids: CASSLTGFRTVEAFF. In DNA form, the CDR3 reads TGTGCCAGCAGTTTAACAGGCTTTCGTACCGTTGAAGCTTTCTTT.

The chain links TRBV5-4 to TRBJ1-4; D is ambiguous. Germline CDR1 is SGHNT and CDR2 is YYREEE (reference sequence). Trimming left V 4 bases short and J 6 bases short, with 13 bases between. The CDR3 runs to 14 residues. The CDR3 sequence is CASSEQVGDEKLFF. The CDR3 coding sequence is TGTGCCAGCAGCGAGCAGGTGGGAGATGAAAAACTGTTTTTT.

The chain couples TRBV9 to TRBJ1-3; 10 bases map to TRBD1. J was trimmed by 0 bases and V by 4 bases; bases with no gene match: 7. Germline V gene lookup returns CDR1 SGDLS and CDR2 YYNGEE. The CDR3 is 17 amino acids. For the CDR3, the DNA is TGTGCCAGCAGCCCCCGACAGGGGGCGAGCTCTGGAAACACCATATATTTT. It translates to CASSPRQGASSGNTIYF.

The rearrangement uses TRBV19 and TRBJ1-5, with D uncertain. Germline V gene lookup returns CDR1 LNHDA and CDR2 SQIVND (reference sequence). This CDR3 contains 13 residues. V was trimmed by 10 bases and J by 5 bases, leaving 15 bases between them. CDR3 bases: TGTGCCACTCGCGTTGGCGGGGATCAGCCCCAGCATTTT. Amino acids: CATRVGGDQPQHF. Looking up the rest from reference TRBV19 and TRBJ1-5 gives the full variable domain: DGGITQSPKYLFRKEGQNVTLSCEQNLNHDAMYWYRQDPGQGLRLIYYSQIVNDFQKGDIAEGYSVSREKKESFPLTVTSAQKNPTAFYLCATRVGGDQPQHFGDGTRLSIL.